This paragraph reports one T cell receptor (beta chain). Germline CDR1 and CDR2: MNHEY and SVGEGT. Unmatched junction bases numbered 4, after V lost 2 bases and J lost 0 bases. CDR3 length: 17 residues. One entry per CDR3 protein, called by TCRdb with MiXCR from the 5' RACE reads. The data hold more than 60,000 distinct CDR3 sequences, with over 4.5% observed a single time. This sample is part of a study of early T cells in non-severe SARS-CoV-2 infection. The chain couples TRBV6-2 or TRBV6-3 to TRBJ2-2; 9 bases fit TRBD1. The sample was whole blood. The sequence derives from an adult who was a healthcare worker with PCR-confirmed SARS-CoV-2 infection or an uninfected control (not recorded which). The CDR3 loop reads CASSYGNRGPNTGELFF. DNA of the CDR3: TGTGCCAGCAGTTACGGCAACAGGGGGCCGAACACCGGGGAGCTGTTTTTT.